The present T cell receptor beta chain was sequenced within a study of shared clonotypes between healthy human individuals. Donors had no recently reported acute infections or vaccinations and were HIV-negative. Some clones are missing from TCRdb's copy, which holds only in-frame ones; the method was immunoSEQ multiplex PCR. The profile shows over a million clones, approximately 98.5% of them singletons. The table lists this clone with a count of one. CDR1 SGHTA and CDR2 FQGNSA come from the germline V gene. The V and J ends lost 4 bases and 5 bases respectively, with 20 bases between them. The CDR3 has 16 amino acids.

This receptor was identified in a man younger than 40 in good health. Sequenced input: naive CD4+ T cells sorted from blood. Subset in this sample: CD45RA+ positively selected. The chain uses TRBV7-2 and TRBJ1-2, with D unresolved. The CDR3 bases are TGTGCCAGCAGCTCGCTGAAACTGAACAGCTTTTATGGCTACACCTTC. Its translation is CASSSLKLNSFYGYTF.